This TCR beta chain emerged from a study of blood T cell repertoires in COVID-19. Study-level background: Sites across the United States, Italy and Spain contributed samples from acute and convalescent COVID-19. PBMCs, B-cell-depleted T cells, or T cells were the source of the cDNA or gDNA that made up the material.

Study processing details: Reference gene primer amplification gave nucleated cell count estimates. The data were produced by immunoSEQ multiplex PCR, yet TCRdb's version contains in-frame clones alone and is incomplete. That table furnishes V, J and clone size, whereas the DNA furnished D and trimming. The sample lists roughly 32,000 clones, approximately 85% occurring once. This CDR3 contains 17 residues. V lost 0 bases and J lost 4, with 16 bases in between. Germline V gene lookup returns CDR1 LGHDT and CDR2 YNNKEL (reference sequence). The receptor was derived from a man in his fifties or sixties with active or convalescent COVID-19. Source material: peripheral blood. V is TRBV3-1 (or the pseudogene TRBV3-2) and J is TRBJ2-1, with a weak D call TRBD1 (5 bases). CDR3 amino acids: CASSQDPTIGVYNEQFF. As DNA, the CDR3 is TGTGCCAGCAGCCAAGATCCGACCATAGGGGTTTACAATGAGCAGTTCTTC.